Listed here are 14 T cell receptor beta chains from one sample, sequenced in a study of CXCR3-negative and CXCR3-positive naive CD8 T cells. Each TRB cDNA library was prepared by 5' RACE (with UMI labels). TCRdb reprocessed the 5' RACE reads; each CDR3 protein has one entry and no DNA is given. This table holds around 50,000 distinct CDR3 sequences. The sequencing input was naive CXCR3- CD8+ T cells from blood. Subset indicated: CD45RO-CCR7+CD27+CD95- naive CD8+ T cells lacking CXCR3 (TNR3-). These receptors all come from a human donor in good health. Some clones in this sample may be carry-over from other donors' samples.

The chain has TRBV7-7 and TRBJ2-2; the TCRdb D gene call, TRBD1, has no DNA to confirm it. The CDR3 length is 13 residues. Germline CDR1 SSHAT, CDR2 FNYEAQ (reference sequence). Here the CDR3 reads CASSPLRGGMVFF. Full variable domain (missing parts from reference TRBV7-7 and TRBJ2-2): GAGVSQSPRYKVTKRGQDVTLRCDPISSHATLYWYQQALGQGPEFLTYFNYEAQPDKSGLPSDRFSAERPEGSISTLTIQRTEQRDSAMYRCASSPLRGGMVFFGEGSRLTVL.

This chain links TRBV27 with TRBJ2-3; TCRdb picks TRBD1, but there is no DNA to check that call. The CDR3 has 15 residues. Germline CDR1 and CDR2: MNHEY and SMNVEV (reference sequence). CDR3 sequence: CASSYLDTGFDTQYF.

This chain joins TRBV12-5 and TRBJ2-3; the D call from TCRdb, TRBD2, cannot be confirmed without DNA. CDR3 size: 17 residues. Looked up from germline, CDR1 is LGHNT and CDR2 is FRNRAP. CDR3 loop: CASGLVIRWRGTDTQYF.

The genes are TRBV21-1 and TRBJ2-4. TRBV21-1 is deemed a pseudogene. CDR3 size: 13 residues. CDR3 in amino acids: CASSMAAKNIQYF.

CDR3 sequence: CASSLQGGHRETQYF. This chain joins TRBV7-8 and TRBJ2-5; with no DNA, the TCRdb D assignment of TRBD2 cannot be verified. Germline V gives CDR1 SGHVS, CDR2 FQNEAQ. The CDR3 runs 15 residues. Full variable domain (missing parts from reference TRBV7-8 and TRBJ2-5): GAGVSQSPRYKVAKRGQDVALRCDPISGHVSLFWYQQALGQGPEFLTYFQNEAQLDKSGLPSDRFFAERPEGSVSTLKIQRTQQEDSAVYLCASSLQGGHRETQYFGPGTRLLVL.

The V and J genes are TRBV11-2 and TRBJ1-1; TCRdb proposes TRBD1, but this gene call is untestable without DNA. This CDR3 spans 16 amino acids. Germline CDR1 reads SGHAT; CDR2 reads FQNNGV. The CDR3 protein is CASSYRGGMGNTEAFF. Filled out from reference TRBV11-2 and TRBJ1-1, the complete variable domain reads EAGVAQSPRYKIIEKRQSVAFWCNPISGHATLYWYQQILGQGPKLLIQFQNNGVVDDSQLPKDRFSAERLKGVDSTLKIQPAKLEDSAVYLCASSYRGGMGNTEAFFGQGTRLTVV.

The chain employs TRBV6-1 and TRBJ2-4; no DNA is available, so the TRBD1 call from TCRdb remains unchecked. The CDR3 extends over 14 amino acids. CDR1 is MNHNS and CDR2 is SASEGT in the germline V gene. CDR3 protein: CASSELGDSNIQYF.

The chain employs TRBV11-1 and TRBJ2-1; TCRdb picks TRBD1, but there is no DNA to check that call. The CDR3 has 13 residues. The germline CDR1 and CDR2 sequences are SGHAT and FQDESV (reference sequence). This CDR3 reads CASSAGQNNEQFF. The full variable domain, with the rest looked up from reference TRBV11-1 and TRBJ2-1, is EAEVAQSPRYKITEKSQAVAFWCDPISGHATLYWYRQILGQGPELLVQFQDESVVDDSQLPKDRFSAERLKGVDSTLKIQPAELGDSAMYLCASSAGQNNEQFFGPGTRLTVL.

The chain carries TRBV29-1 and TRBJ2-5; TCRdb outputs TRBD1, but without DNA this stays unchecked. The CDR3 loop spans 11 amino acids. Germline CDR1 and CDR2: SQVTM and ANQGSEA. The CDR3 reads CSVDSSGATYF.

The V gene is TRBV28, the J gene TRBJ1-1. The germline V gene encodes CDR1 MDHEN and CDR2 SYDVKM. This CDR3 region has 11 residues. The CDR3 sequence: CASLENTEAFF.

The V call is TRBV20-1, the J call TRBJ1-4; TCRdb designates TRBD1, a call that cannot be tested without DNA. CDR1 is DFQATT, CDR2 SNEGSKA, per germline (reference sequence). This CDR3 comprises 21 residues. The CDR3 loop reads CSVLQTPGGQGILATNEKLFF.

V usage is TRBV6-5 and J usage is TRBJ2-5. CDR1 is MNHEY and CDR2 is SVGAGI in the germline V gene. The CDR3 is made up of 13 amino acids. CDR3 in amino acids: CASSYRNQETQYF.

The chain joins TRBV20-1 to TRBJ2-3; lacking DNA, the TRBD1 call made by TCRdb goes unchecked. There are 14 residues in the CDR3. Per the germline V gene, CDR1 is DFQATT and CDR2 is SNEGSKA (reference sequence). CDR3 amino acids: CSAPGYSDTDTQYF.

V is TRBV28 and J is TRBJ1-6; TCRdb proposes TRBD1, but this gene call is untestable without DNA. This CDR3 is built from 14 residues. Germline-derived CDR1 and CDR2 are MDHEN and SYDVKM. CDR3: CASAVAGDNSPLHF.